This T cell receptor (beta chain) was documented in a study of blood T cell repertoires in COVID-19. Study overall: Samples of COVID-19 (acute and convalescent) were obtained from the United States, Italy and Spain. Nucleic acid was either cDNA or gDNA, and it came from T cells, B-cell-depleted T cells, or PBMCs.

Germline V gene lookup returns CDR1 LNHDA and CDR2 SQIVND (reference sequence). V shed 2 bases, J shed 5 bases, and the junction held 4 bases outside the gene matches. The CDR3 totals 14 residues. Some clones are missing from TCRdb's copy, which holds only in-frame ones; the method was immunoSEQ multiplex PCR. The sample yields about 480,000 clones, around nine tenths seen once. Cohort assignment relied on participant-reported clinical history. The source is a woman aged 18-30 years with acute COVID-19. Sequenced material: PBMCs or T cells enriched from blood (not recorded which). The chain is built from TRBV19 and TRBJ2-5, with 8 bases aligning to TRBD1. The CDR3 DNA follows: TGTGCCAGTAGTATACAGGGGGCCGGGGAGACCCAGTACTTC. This sequence encodes CASSIQGAGETQYF.